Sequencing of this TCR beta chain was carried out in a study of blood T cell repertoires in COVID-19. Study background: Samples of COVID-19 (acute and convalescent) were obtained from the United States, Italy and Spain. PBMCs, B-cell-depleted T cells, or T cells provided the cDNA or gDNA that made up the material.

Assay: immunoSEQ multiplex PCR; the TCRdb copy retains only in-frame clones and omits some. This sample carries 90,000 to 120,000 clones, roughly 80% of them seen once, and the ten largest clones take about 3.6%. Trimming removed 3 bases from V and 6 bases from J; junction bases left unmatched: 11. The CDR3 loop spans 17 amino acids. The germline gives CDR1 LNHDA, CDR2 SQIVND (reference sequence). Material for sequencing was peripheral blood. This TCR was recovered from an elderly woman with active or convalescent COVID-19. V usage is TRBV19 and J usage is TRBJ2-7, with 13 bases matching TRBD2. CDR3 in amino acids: CASSIGGPGLAGSEQYF. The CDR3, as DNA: TGTGCCAGTAGTATCGGGGGCCCGGGACTAGCGGGAAGCGAGCAGTACTTC.